Listed below are T cell receptor beta chains from one sample, sequenced in a study of siplizumab effects on memory and regulatory T cells. These receptors have no known antigen. TCRdb keeps only in-frame clones here, not all; method: immunoSEQ multiplex PCR. Of 7,000 or so clones listed, approximately 40% are singletons. The sequenced material came from CFSE-low (dividing) CD8+ T cells sorted from an allogeneic mixed lymphocyte reaction. The origin of the receptors is a human donor in good health; the cells came from an allogeneic mixed lymphocyte reaction. The CDR3 runs from the conserved cysteine through the conserved F or W. D genes are given only for firm matches. Some rows mark clone size as missing; the rest say once, few, many or name a class of expanded clone.

J | D | V | size | CDR3 | DNA
TRBJ1-6 | . | TRBV19 | . | CASRIGEKGNSPLHF | TGTGCCAGTAGGATTGGGGAAAAGGGCAATTCACCCCTCCACTTT
TRBJ2-7 | . | TRBV27 | . | CASSPVTGRRVEQYF | TGTGCCAGCAGTCCCGTAACAGGGCGGCGGGTCGAGCAGTACTTC
TRBJ2-1 | . | TRBV29-1 | medium-sized | CSVDWRVGNEQFF | TGCAGCGTTGACTGGAGGGTCGGCAATGAGCAGTTCTTC
TRBJ2-5 | . | TRBV7-9 | few | CASRAVPRGETQYF | TGTGCCAGCAGGGCCGTCCCGCGCGGAGAGACCCAGTACTTC
TRBJ2-1 | . | TRBV7-6 | few | CASISGGAEQFF | TGTGCCAGTATTTCAGGGGGGGCTGAGCAGTTCTTC
TRBJ2-7 | . | TRBV18 | . | CASSPGTLVNEQYF | TGTGCCAGCTCACCTGGGACTTTAGTCAACGAGCAGTACTTC
TRBJ2-7 | . | TRBV28 | medium-sized | CASSLIRSAFYEQYF | TGTGCCAGCAGTTTGATCAGGAGTGCATTCTACGAGCAGTACTTC
TRBJ2-1 | TRBD2 | TRBV10-1 | . | CASSVSRAGGEQFF | TGCGCCAGCAGTGTATCGAGAGCGGGAGGTGAGCAGTTCTTC
TRBJ2-5 | TRBD2 | TRBV28 | medium-sized | CASSQSLAGSETQYF | TGTGCCAGCAGCCAATCACTAGCGGGATCGGAGACCCAGTACTTC
TRBJ1-5 | . | TRBV30 | medium-sized | CAWTDGIGQPQHF | TGTGCCTGGACCGACGGAATCGGGCAGCCCCAGCATTTT
TRBJ2-5 | . | TRBV7-9 | . | CASSPQNRETQYF | TGTGCCAGCAGCCCCCAAAATCGGGAGACCCAGTACTTC
TRBJ2-1 | . | TRBV10-2 | . | CASREGEQFF | TGCGCCAGCAGGGAGGGTGAGCAGTTCTTC
TRBJ2-3 | . | TRBV2 | few | CASSEWADTQYF | TGTGCCAGCAGTGAATGGGCGGATACGCAGTATTTT
TRBJ2-7 | TRBD1 | TRBV6-6 | . | CASSYSNRDRAYEQYF | TGTGCCAGCAGTTACTCGAACCGGGACAGGGCCTACGAGCAGTACTTC
TRBJ1-4 | . | TRBV9 | few | CASSVADSIEKLFF | TGTGCCAGCAGCGTGGCGGACAGCATCGAAAAACTGTTTTTT
TRBJ2-1 | TRBD1 | TRBV4-1 | . | CASSRRQGYGNEQFF | TGCGCCAGCAGCCGCAGACAGGGGTATGGGAATGAGCAGTTCTTC
TRBJ1-5 | . | TRBV7-3 | . | CASSLGGPQHF | TGTGCCAGCAGCTTAGGGGGGCCCCAGCATTTT
TRBJ2-7 | . | TRBV9 | . | CASSTGHNSYEQYF | TGTGCCAGCAGCACAGGGCATAACTCCTACGAGCAGTACTTC
TRBJ2-1 | . | TRBV7-8 | . | CASSQTNYNEQFF | TGTGCCAGCAGCCAAACTAACTACAATGAGCAGTTCTTC
TRBJ2-3 | . | TRBV7-9 | . | CASWGLAGSTDTQYF | TGTGCCAGCTGGGGACTCGCGGGTAGCACAGATACGCAGTATTTT
TRBJ2-7 | . | TRBV9 | . | CASSPGEFYEQYF | TGTGCCAGCAGCCCAGGGGAGTTCTACGAGCAGTACTTC
TRBJ2-7 | TRBD1 | TRBV30 | . | CAWAWTGGYEQYF | TGTGCCTGGGCTTGGACAGGGGGCTACGAGCAGTACTTC
TRBJ1-1 | . | TRBV5-6 | . | CASSLVPGSEAFF | TGTGCCAGCAGCCTCGTCCCGGGGAGTGAAGCTTTCTTT
TRBJ2-1 | . | TRBV11-2 | . | CASSSPLVSYNEQFF | TGTGCCAGCAGCTCCCCACTAGTATCCTACAATGAGCAGTTCTTC
TRBJ1-5 | . | TRBV27 | . | CASRMGQKNQPQHF | TGTGCCAGCAGAATGGGACAAAAAAATCAGCCCCAGCATTTT
TRBJ2-6 | TRBD1 | TRBV5-4 | . | CASSFWTGRANVLTF | TGTGCCAGCAGCTTTTGGACAGGCAGGGCCAACGTCCTGACTTTC
TRBJ2-7 | . | TRBV27 | medium-sized | CASSLSSPLTPIPYEQYF | TGTGCCAGCAGTTTATCGTCCCCTCTGACCCCTATTCCCTACGAGCAGTACTTC
TRBJ2-7 | TRBD1 | TRBV28 | . | CASSTTGTGGYEQYF | TGTGCCAGCAGCACAACCGGGACAGGGGGCTACGAGCAGTACTTC
TRBJ1-1 | . | TRBV9 | medium-sized | CASSVVGGGLRDTEAFF | TGTGCCAGCAGCGTAGTAGGCGGGGGACTACGGGACACTGAAGCTTTCTTT
TRBJ2-1 | . | TRBV4-1 | few | CASSQEAQSSYNEQFF | TGCGCCAGCAGCCAAGAGGCCCAGAGCTCCTACAATGAGCAGTTCTTC
TRBJ2-5 | . | TRBV5-6 | . | CASSFITGKETQYF | TGTGCCAGCAGCTTTATAACAGGAAAAGAGACCCAGTACTTC
TRBJ2-7 | TRBD1 | TRBV4-2 | . | CASSYETGIYEQYF | TGTGCCAGCAGCTACGAGACAGGGATCTACGAGCAGTACTTC
TRBJ2-3 | . | TRBV6-5 | few | CASSGQSTGDTQYF | TGTGCCAGCAGCGGACAGTCGACGGGGGATACGCAGTATTTT
TRBJ2-7 | TRBD1 | TRBV27 | few | CASSLSGTGMYEQYF | TGTGCCAGCAGTTTATCCGGGACAGGGATGTACGAGCAGTACTTC
TRBJ2-3 | TRBD2 | TRBV7-2 | medium-sized | CASSSLAGGPDTQYF | TGTGCCAGCAGCTCCCTAGCGGGAGGGCCGGATACGCAGTATTTT
TRBJ2-1 | TRBD2 | TRBV6-6 | . | CASLGTSGYNEQFF | TGTGCCAGCCTCGGGACTAGCGGGTACAATGAGCAGTTCTTC
TRBJ2-1 | . | TRBV19 | few | CASSIDVTPGRTPYNEQFF | TGTGCCAGTAGTATAGATGTGACCCCGGGACGGACCCCTTACAATGAGCAGTTCTTC
TRBJ1-1 | TRBD1 | TRBV7-9 | medium-sized | CASSLTGGYTEAFF | TGTGCCAGCAGCTTAACAGGGGGGTATACTGAAGCTTTCTTT